This passage covers 25 T cell receptor beta chains from one sample sequenced in a study of cytomegalovirus exposure and HLA in healthy donors. 60 Vbeta and 13 Jbeta primers were used in PCR. Data came from immunoSEQ multiplex PCR; TCRdb stores just in-frame clones and leaves some out. The table lists about 150,000 clones, approximately 61% of them singletons. Sample: PBMCs. Receptors were obtained from a woman in her forties in good health and CMV-seronegative.

This clone occurred once. This sequence joins TRBV4-2 and TRBJ2-2, with D maybe TRBD2 (6 bases). The CDR3 totals 15 residues. Germline assignment: CDR1 LGHNA and CDR2 YNFKEQ. Between the trimmed V and J ends, which lost 4 bases and 3 bases, there was a span of 12 bases. CDR3 nucleotide sequence: TGTGCCAGCAGCCTCCGGGAGCTTGACACCGGGGAGCTGTTTTTT. This translates into CASSLRELDTGELFF.

The J gene is TRBJ2-2, the V gene TRBV6-4; perhaps TRBD2 as D (6 bases). This CDR3 has 13 amino acids. V lost 2 bases and J 6 bases, leaving 7 bases between the germline ends. Germline lookup yields CDR1 MRHNA and CDR2 SNTAGT. CDR3 nucleotide sequence: TGTGCCAGCAGTGACGGGGAGGCCGGGGAGCTGTTTTTT. Its translation is CASSDGEAGELFF.

The rearrangement links TRBV29-1 to TRBJ1-1; D not resolved. This CDR3 spans 10 amino acids. Germline CDR1 is SQVTM and CDR2 is ANQGSEA. Between the trimmed V and J ends, which lost 6 bases and 1 base, there was a span of 3 bases. CDR3 amino acids: CSVRNTEAFF. CDR3 in DNA: TGCAGCGTCCGGAACACTGAAGCTTTCTTT.

The chain carries TRBV7-6 and TRBJ1-1, with TRBD1 as a possible D gene (6 bases). The CDR3 length is 14 residues. V was clipped by 0 bases and J by 6 bases, with 11 bases between them. Germline-derived CDR1 and CDR2 are SGHVS and FNYEAQ. The CDR3 spells CASSLATGGSEAFF. The CDR3 DNA follows: TGTGCCAGCAGCTTAGCGACAGGTGGATCTGAAGCTTTCTTT.

This clone appeared once. The chain employs TRBV10-3 and TRBJ2-3, with 7 bases that match TRBD1. CDR1 and CDR2 from the germline V gene are ENHRY and SYGVKD. V dropped 10 bases and J dropped 1; count of bases not matched to a gene: 2. The CDR3 covers 12 residues. CDR3 sequence (DNA): TGTGCCACCGGACAGGGCACAGATACGCAGTATTTT. As protein: CATGQGTDTQYF.

CDR3 in amino acids: CASSSSSGNQPQHF. For the CDR3, the DNA is TGTGCCAGTAGTTCCTCAAGCGGCAATCAGCCCCAGCATTTT. The chain combines TRBV19 with TRBJ1-5, with D hard to call. Germline CDR1 LNHDA, CDR2 SQIVND (reference sequence). Trimming pared 5 bases from V and 2 bases from J, leaving 10 bases between. This CDR3 region has 14 residues.

J is TRBJ1-1 and V is TRBV7-9; D is perhaps TRBD1 (6 bases). CDR3 size: 14 residues. V was clipped by 4 bases and J by 1 base, with 10 bases between them. The V gene's germline CDR1 is SEHNR and CDR2 FQNEAQ (reference sequence). CDR3 coding DNA: TGTGCCAGCAGCTGGAACAGGGAGAACACTGAAGCTTTCTTT. Translated: CASSWNRENTEAFF.

The rearrangement uses TRBV6-1 and TRBJ2-3; TRBD2 matches 9 bases. This CDR3 has 16 residues. The V and J ends lost 2 bases and 10 bases, in that order; junction bases with no gene match: 13. In germline, CDR1 is MNHNS, CDR2 SASEGT. CDR3 sequence (DNA): TGTGCCAGCAGTGAACCGGGACTAGCAACCCCTAGGGCGCAGTATTTT. It codes for CASSEPGLATPRAQYF.

The V call is TRBV19, the J call TRBJ1-6; 10 bases agree with TRBD1. Trimming removed 3 bases from V and 5 bases from J; junction bases left unmatched: 4. The germline CDR1 and CDR2 sequences are LNHDA and SQIVND (reference sequence). CDR3 length: 16 amino acids. CDR3 DNA sequence: TGTGCCAGTAGTATCGCGGACAGGGGGAATAATTCACCCCTCCACTTT. Translated, it gives CASSIADRGNNSPLHF.

The chain is built from TRBV28 and TRBJ1-6; maybe TRBD1 (6 bases). The CDR3 sequence is 15 residues long. V was cut by 5 bases and J by 7 bases, with 15 bases left in between. The germline CDR1 and CDR2 sequences are MDHEN and SYDVKM. The CDR3 sequence: CASSTDSPANSPLHF. CDR3 nucleotide sequence: TGTGCCAGCAGTACGGACAGCCCGGCGAATTCACCCCTCCACTTT.

The V call is TRBV5-6, the J call TRBJ1-1; 11 bases are shared with TRBD1. Germline V gene data show CDR1 as SGHDT and CDR2 as YYEEEE. The CDR3 runs to 14 residues. V lost 3 bases to trimming and J lost 5 bases; unmatched junction nucleotides: 3. The CDR3: CASSSGQGATEAFF. For the CDR3, the DNA is TGTGCCAGCAGCTCAGGACAGGGGGCGACTGAAGCTTTCTTT.

This clone was seen a single time. This chain joins TRBV10-1 and TRBJ2-1; 8 bases map to TRBD2. With 4 bases clipped from V and 10 bases from J, the junction kept 9 bases outside the gene matches. CDR3 length: 14 residues. Germline assignment: CDR1 WNHNN and CDR2 SYGVQD (reference sequence). The DNA of the CDR3 is TGCGCCAGCAGTGGTTCGGGGGGGCCGGAGGAGCAGTTCTTC. Amino acids: CASSGSGGPEEQFF.

This clone occurred once. The chain couples TRBV6-1 to TRBJ1-1; 8 bases match TRBD1. Looked up from germline, CDR1 is MNHNS and CDR2 is SASEGT. The CDR3 is 13 amino acids. V lost 7 bases, J lost 10 bases, and 11 bases stayed unmatched. The CDR3 loop reads CASIRSGQGSAFF. The DNA of the CDR3 is TGTGCCAGCATTCGAAGCGGACAGGGTTCAGCTTTCTTT.

V gene TRBV5-1 combines with J gene TRBJ2-1; tentative D call: TRBD1 (6 bases). The CDR3 length is 14 residues. Trimming cost V 0 bases and J 9 bases, with 13 bases left between them. CDR1 is SGHRS, CDR2 YFSETQ, per germline. CDR3 DNA: TGCGCCAGCAGCTTGGGTGACCAGGGGAGTGAGCAGTTCTTC. As protein: CASSLGDQGSEQFF.

In DNA, the CDR3 is TGTGCCTGGAGACCCGGACAGGGGTGGACAGATACGCAGTATTTT. This gives the protein CAWRPGQGWTDTQYF. The chain couples TRBV30 to TRBJ2-3; TRBD1 matches at 9 bases. Germline lookup yields CDR1 GTSNPN and CDR2 SVGIG (reference sequence). V shed 3 bases, J shed 3 bases, and the junction held 7 bases outside the gene matches. The CDR3 loop spans 15 amino acids.

This chain uses TRBV27 with TRBJ1-5; 8 bases align to TRBD1. The CDR3 is 24 residues long. Germline V gives CDR1 MNHEY, CDR2 SMNVEV (reference sequence). J gave up 4 bases and V 1 base, and 30 bases lay outside the gene matches. CDR3 in DNA: TGTGCCAGCAGTTTATACCCCTCCGGACAGGGCATTGACAGTCAGGGGAGTGGAAATCAGCCCCAGCATTTT. This codes for CASSLYPSGQGIDSQGSGNQPQHF.

The V gene is TRBV7-3, the J gene TRBJ2-3; possibly TRBD2 for D (6 bases). Germline V gene sequence: CDR1 SGHTA, CDR2 FQGTGA. The CDR3 has 14 amino acids. The V end was cut by 6 bases, the J end by 4 bases, with 14 bases between. In DNA, the CDR3 is TGTGCCAGCAGGCGGGGCAACGGGGCAGATACGCAGTATTTT. Its translation: CASRRGNGADTQYF.

The chain employs TRBV2 and TRBJ2-1; a weak D match, TRBD1 (6 bases). The V gene's germline CDR1 is SNHLY and CDR2 FYNNEI. V was cut by 5 bases and J by 6 bases, with 11 bases left in between. This CDR3 has 13 residues. The CDR3 reads CASSLLGANEQFF. The CDR3 DNA sequence: TGTGCCAGCAGTTTGCTGGGGGCCAATGAGCAGTTCTTC.

The chain uses TRBV5-1 and TRBJ2-5; 14 bases are a match to TRBD2. Trimming at V came to 3 bases and at J to 3 bases, leaving 7 bases not matched to a gene. The CDR3 length is 17 residues. CDR1 is SGHRS, CDR2 YFSETQ, per germline. CDR3 amino acids: CASSSSPGLAGEETQYF. The CDR3 coding sequence is TGCGCCAGCAGCTCCTCGCCGGGACTAGCGGGAGAAGAGACCCAGTACTTC. Filled out from reference TRBV5-1 and TRBJ2-5, the complete variable domain reads KAGVTQTPRYLIKTRGQQVTLSCSPISGHRSVSWYQQTPGQGLQFLFEYFSETQRNKGNFPGRFSGRQFSNSRSEMNVSTLELGDSALYLCASSSSPGLAGEETQYFGPGTRLLVL.

The genes are TRBV7-9 and TRBJ1-1; D is uncertain. CDR3 length: 14 residues. Trimming pared 6 bases from V and 0 bases from J, leaving 11 bases between. From germline, CDR1 is SEHNR and CDR2 FQNEAQ (reference sequence). The CDR3 spells CASRSRLLNTEAFF. The CDR3 bases are TGTGCCAGCAGGTCCAGGCTATTGAACACTGAAGCTTTCTTT.

The chain combines TRBV28 with TRBJ2-3; 8 bases align to TRBD2. Trimming at V came to 5 bases and at J to 0 bases, leaving 1 base not matched to a gene. The CDR3 length is 14 residues. Germline V gene data show CDR1 as MDHEN and CDR2 as SYDVKM. This CDR3 is CASSAGGSTDTQYF. The CDR3 DNA reads TGTGCCAGCAGTGCGGGGGGTAGCACAGATACGCAGTATTTT.

This clone has only a few counts. V is TRBV6-6 and J is TRBJ2-1; TRBD1 might be the D (5 bases). V lost 2 bases to trimming and J lost 7 bases, with 6 bases between them. The CDR3 spans 12 residues. Germline V gene data show CDR1 as MNHNY and CDR2 as SVGAGI (reference sequence). CDR3 loop: CASSYGANEQFF. CDR3 DNA: TGTGCCAGCAGTTACGGGGCAAATGAGCAGTTCTTC.

The chain employs TRBV19 and TRBJ1-1, with TRBD1 as a possible D gene (6 bases). V lost 6 bases to trimming and J lost 3 bases, with 11 bases between them. Germline V gives CDR1 LNHDA, CDR2 SQIVND (reference sequence). The CDR3 is 13 amino acids. CDR3 DNA: TGTGCCAGTAGCTCGGACAGATACACTGAAGCTTTCTTT. Its translation is CASSSDRYTEAFF.

This clone came up once. V is TRBV10-3 and J is TRBJ2-1; TRBD2 agrees at 11 bases. Unmatched junction bases numbered 13, after V lost 5 bases and J lost 7 bases. Germline loops: CDR1 ENHRY, CDR2 SYGVKD. The CDR3 consists of 17 residues. The CDR3 nucleotides read TGTGCCATCAGTCCCCTTCAAACTAGCGGGGGTTATAATGAGCAGTTCTTC. It specifies CAISPLQTSGGYNEQFF.

The chain couples TRBV27 to TRBJ2-2; D may be TRBD1 (5 bases). In germline, CDR1 is MNHEY, CDR2 SMNVEV (reference sequence). Trimming left V 3 bases short and J 7 bases short, with 12 bases between. The CDR3 is 14 residues long. This CDR3 reads CASSLWQGGGELFF. CDR3 bases: TGTGCCAGCAGTTTGTGGCAGGGCGGCGGGGAGCTGTTTTTT.